This T cell receptor beta chain was identified during a study of control samples from healthy donors and cancer patients. The CDR3 consists of 15 residues. Trimming removed 3 bases from V and 2 bases from J, with 13 bases in between. The germline gives CDR1 ENHRY, CDR2 SYGVKD. Assay used: immunoSEQ multiplex PCR; TCRdb lists only in-frame clones, some missing. This sample has about 140,000 clones; 90% to 95% occur once, and the top ten carry about an eighth. The sample taken for sequencing was blood. The chain has TRBV10-3 and TRBJ1-1; D is possibly TRBD1 (6 bases). This sequence originates from a middle-aged man in good health. The CDR3 sequence: CAISDPAGANTEAFF. CDR3 nucleotides: TGTGCCATCAGTGACCCCGCAGGGGCAAACACTGAAGCTTTCTTT.